A selection of T cell receptor beta chains follows, all from one sample in a study of memory CD8 T cells in hepatitis C reinfection. Sequenced by immunoSEQ multiplex PCR; TCRdb stores in-frame clones only, minus some. The sample lists approximately 420 clones, approximately 73% occurring once. Sequenced input: HCV tetramer-positive CD8+ T cells sorted from blood. The source is a man younger than 35 with hepatitis C virus infection. The CDR3 runs from the conserved cysteine through the conserved F or W. D genes are given only for firm matches. Some rows mark clone size as missing; the rest say once, few, many or name a class of expanded clone.

d_call j_call clone_size v_call cdr3_nt cdr3_aa
TRBD2 TRBJ2-1 large TRBV7-6 TGTGCCAGCAGCTTAGAGGTTGCGGGAGGGAATGAGCAGTTCTTC CASSLEVAGGNEQFF
. TRBJ2-1 . TRBV4-2 TGTGCCAGCAGCCAAGAGAAAGGGACAGAGCAGTTCTTC CASSQEKGTEQFF
. TRBJ2-5 . TRBV6-5 TGTGCCAGCAGCCTTGGACAAGCCCCAGGGACCCAGTACTTC CASSLGQAPGTQYF
. TRBJ2-7 . TRBV5-8 TGTGCCAGCAGCTCTCTCCCGGGACAAGCGTCGGCATACGAGCAGTACTTC CASSSLPGQASAYEQYF
. TRBJ1-4 . TRBV25-1 TGTGCCAGCAGTGAAACTAAGAGCTTTAATGAAAAACTGTTTTTT CASSETKSFNEKLFF
. TRBJ1-2 . TRBV6-6 TGTGCCAGCAGTTACTCGACCGGGAGCCTCTACTATGGCTACACCTTC CASSYSTGSLYYGYTF
. TRBJ1-5 . TRBV11-3 TGTGCCAGCACCGATGACAGAACGCGCGCGAGCAATCAGCCCCAGCATTTT CASTDDRTRASNQPQHF
TRBD1 TRBJ1-1 few TRBV4-2 TGTGCCAGCAGCCAGTTGTCAGGGGGGCACATGAACACTGAAGCTTTCTTT CASSQLSGGHMNTEAFF
TRBD1 TRBJ1-1 . TRBV28 TGTGCCAGCAGGACCGGGACAGGGGAAATAGCTGAAGCTTTCTTT CASRTGTGEIAEAFF
. TRBJ1-1 . TRBV6-1 TGTGCCAGCAGTGAAGCGGCAGGGGTTCACATGAACACTGAAGCTTTCTTT CASSEAAGVHMNTEAFF
TRBD2 TRBJ2-1 . TRBV4-3 TGCGCCAGCAGCCAAGAGGTGGCTAGCGGGGGTGGCGATGAGCAGTTCTTC CASSQEVASGGGDEQFF
TRBD2 TRBJ2-1 . TRBV29-1 TGCAGCGTTACGGGACTAGCCCGTGATGGTGAGCAGTTCTTC CSVTGLARDGEQFF
. TRBJ1-1 . TRBV13 TGTGCCAGCAGCTTATTACAGGGCCTTCGGATGAACACTGAAGCTTTCTTT CASSLLQGLRMNTEAFF
. TRBJ1-2 . TRBV7-2 TGTGCCAGCAGCTTATTTGCCCAGGATAACTATGGCTACACCTTC CASSLFAQDNYGYTF
. TRBJ1-4 few TRBV4-2 TGTGCCAGCAGCCAACAGGGTGAAAAACTGTTTTTT CASSQQGEKLFF
TRBD2 TRBJ2-1 . TRBV4-3 TGCGCCAGCAGCCAAGATCCCTTAGCGGGGGGGGGCGGTGAGCAGTTCTTC CASSQDPLAGGGGEQFF